This T cell receptor beta chain was profiled in a study of post-analysis software for immune sequencing data. On this clonotype itself: What it recognizes is unknown.

Study observations and caveats: A few TRBV segments occurring more often in patients than controls included TRBV5-6, TRBV5-1 and TRBV20-1.

Germline loops: CDR1 SGHRS, CDR2 YFSETQ. The V gene lost 7 bases and the J gene lost 3 bases, with 22 bases spanning the gap. The length of the CDR3 is 16 residues. Sequencing libraries made from TCR beta cDNA carried unique molecular identifiers. TCRdb passed the PCR reads through MiXCR, listing each CDR3 protein once. The sample comprises hundreds of thousands of distinct CDR3 sequences, approximately 60% of which are singletons, and approximately 10% rests with the top ten. The TCR was taken from a girl aged 2 to 9 with multiple sclerosis. The J gene is TRBJ1-2, the V gene TRBV5-1; D perhaps matches TRBD1 (6 bases). The sequencing input was blood. For the CDR3, the DNA is TGCGCCAGCGGAGCAGGGGCAACTTCGGCTGACTATGGCTACACCTTC. It specifies CASGAGATSADYGYTF.